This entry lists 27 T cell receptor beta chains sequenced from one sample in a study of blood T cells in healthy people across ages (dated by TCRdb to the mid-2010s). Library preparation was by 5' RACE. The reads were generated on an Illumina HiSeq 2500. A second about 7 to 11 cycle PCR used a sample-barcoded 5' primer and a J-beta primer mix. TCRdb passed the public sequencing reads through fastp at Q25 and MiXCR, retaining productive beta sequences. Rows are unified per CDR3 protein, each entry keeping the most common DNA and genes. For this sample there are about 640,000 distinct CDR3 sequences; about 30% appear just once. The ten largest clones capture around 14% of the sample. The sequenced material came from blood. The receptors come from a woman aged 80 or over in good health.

CDR3 nucleotide sequence: TGTGCCAGCAGCCCCTCCCACACCGGGGAGCTGTTTTTT. Its translation is CASSPSHTGELFF. This chain connects TRBV7-3 to TRBJ2-2; D is ambiguous. The germline gives CDR1 SGHTA, CDR2 FQGTGA. Between the trimmed V and J ends, which lost 5 bases and 3 bases, there was a span of 7 bases. The CDR3 loop spans 13 amino acids.

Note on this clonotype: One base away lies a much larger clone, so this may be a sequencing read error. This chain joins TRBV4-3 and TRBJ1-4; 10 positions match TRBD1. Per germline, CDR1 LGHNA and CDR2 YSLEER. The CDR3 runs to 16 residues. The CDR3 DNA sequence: TGCGCCAACAGCCAAGGACAGGGGGAAACTAATGAAAAACTGTTTTTT. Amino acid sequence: CANSQGQGETNEKLFF.

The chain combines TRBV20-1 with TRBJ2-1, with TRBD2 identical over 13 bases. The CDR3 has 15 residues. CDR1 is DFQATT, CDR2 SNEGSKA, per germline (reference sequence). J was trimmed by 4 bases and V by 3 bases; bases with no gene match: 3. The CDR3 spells CSARGLAGRYNEQFF. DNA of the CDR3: TGCAGTGCTAGGGGACTAGCGGGGAGGTACAATGAGCAGTTCTTC.

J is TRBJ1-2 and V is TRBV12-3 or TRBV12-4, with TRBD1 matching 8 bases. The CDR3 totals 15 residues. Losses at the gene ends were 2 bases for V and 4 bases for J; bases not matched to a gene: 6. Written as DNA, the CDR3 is TGTGCCAGCAGTTTACAGGGGGCGGGTGGCTATGGCTACACCTTC. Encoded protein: CASSLQGAGGYGYTF.

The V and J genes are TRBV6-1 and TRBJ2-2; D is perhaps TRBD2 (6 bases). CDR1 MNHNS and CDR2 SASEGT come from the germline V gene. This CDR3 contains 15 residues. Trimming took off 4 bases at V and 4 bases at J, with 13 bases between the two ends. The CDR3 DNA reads TGTGCCAGCAGTGGAGGGAGGCAGCGCACCGGGGAGCTGTTTTTT. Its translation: CASSGGRQRTGELFF.

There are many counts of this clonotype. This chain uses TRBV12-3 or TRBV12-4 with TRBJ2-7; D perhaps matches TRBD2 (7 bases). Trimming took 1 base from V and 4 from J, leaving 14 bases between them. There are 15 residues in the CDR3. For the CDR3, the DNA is TGTGCCAGCAGTTTAGAGGGGGAGGGGAGGTACGAGCAGTACTTC. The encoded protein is CASSLEGEGRYEQYF.

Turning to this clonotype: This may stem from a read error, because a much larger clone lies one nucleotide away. CDR3 DNA: TGCAGGGCTAAGGTAGCGGGGGCCACAGATACGCAGTATTTT. It codes for CRAKVAGATDTQYF. V gene TRBV20-1 combines with J gene TRBJ2-3, with 9 nucleotides matching TRBD2. CDR3 length equals 14 residues. In germline, CDR1 is DFQATT, CDR2 SNEGSKA (reference sequence).

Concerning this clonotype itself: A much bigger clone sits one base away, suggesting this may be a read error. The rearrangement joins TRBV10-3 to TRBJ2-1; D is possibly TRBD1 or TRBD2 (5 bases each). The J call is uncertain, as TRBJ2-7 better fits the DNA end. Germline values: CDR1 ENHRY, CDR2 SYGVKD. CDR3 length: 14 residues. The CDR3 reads CAITRDHSYNEQYF. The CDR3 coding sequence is TGTGCCATCACAAGGGACCACTCCTACAATGAGCAGTACTTC.

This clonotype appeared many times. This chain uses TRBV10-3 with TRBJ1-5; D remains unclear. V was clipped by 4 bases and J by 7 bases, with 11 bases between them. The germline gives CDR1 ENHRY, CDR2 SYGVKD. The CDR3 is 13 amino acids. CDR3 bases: TGTGCCATCAGTGTTAGTCAGGCGCAGCCCCAGCATTTT. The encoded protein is CAISVSQAQPQHF.

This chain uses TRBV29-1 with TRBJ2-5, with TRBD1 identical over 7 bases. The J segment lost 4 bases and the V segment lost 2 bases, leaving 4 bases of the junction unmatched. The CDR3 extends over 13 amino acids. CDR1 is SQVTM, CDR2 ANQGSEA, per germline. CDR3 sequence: CSVELTGTETQYF. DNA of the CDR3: TGCAGCGTTGAACTGACAGGGACAGAGACCCAGTACTTC.

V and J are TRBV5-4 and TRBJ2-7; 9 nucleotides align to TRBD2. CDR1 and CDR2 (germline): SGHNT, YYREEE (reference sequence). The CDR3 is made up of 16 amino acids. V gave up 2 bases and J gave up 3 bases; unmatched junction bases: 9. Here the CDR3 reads CASSLGMQRGDYEQYF. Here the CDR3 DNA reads TGTGCCAGCAGCTTAGGTATGCAGCGGGGGGACTACGAGCAGTACTTC.

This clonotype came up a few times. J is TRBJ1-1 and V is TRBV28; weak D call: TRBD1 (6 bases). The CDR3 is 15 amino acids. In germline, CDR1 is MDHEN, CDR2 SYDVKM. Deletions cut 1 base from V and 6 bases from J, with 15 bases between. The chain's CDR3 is CASSLLGGRRPEAFF. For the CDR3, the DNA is TGTGCCAGCAGTTTATTGGGGGGGCGCAGACCTGAAGCTTTCTTT.

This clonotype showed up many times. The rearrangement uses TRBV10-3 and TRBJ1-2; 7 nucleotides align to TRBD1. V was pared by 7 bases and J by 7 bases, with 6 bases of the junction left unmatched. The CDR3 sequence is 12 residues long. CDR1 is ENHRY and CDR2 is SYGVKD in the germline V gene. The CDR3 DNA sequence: TGTGCCATCACCAGTGACAGGGCTGGCTACACCTTC. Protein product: CAITSDRAGYTF.

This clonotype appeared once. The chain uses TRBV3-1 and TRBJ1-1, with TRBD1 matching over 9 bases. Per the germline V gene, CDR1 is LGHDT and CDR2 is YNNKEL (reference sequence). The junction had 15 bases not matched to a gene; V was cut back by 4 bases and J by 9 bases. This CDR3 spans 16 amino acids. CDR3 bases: TGTGCCAGCAGCCTACGTCAGTCCCGGGACAGGGACCAAGCTTTCTTT. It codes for CASSLRQSRDRDQAFF.

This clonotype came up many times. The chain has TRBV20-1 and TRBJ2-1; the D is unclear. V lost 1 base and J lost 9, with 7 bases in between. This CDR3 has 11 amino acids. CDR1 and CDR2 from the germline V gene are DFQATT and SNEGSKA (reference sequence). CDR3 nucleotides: TGCAGTGCTAGAGTGGCCTTTGAGCAGTTCTTC. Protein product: CSARVAFEQFF.

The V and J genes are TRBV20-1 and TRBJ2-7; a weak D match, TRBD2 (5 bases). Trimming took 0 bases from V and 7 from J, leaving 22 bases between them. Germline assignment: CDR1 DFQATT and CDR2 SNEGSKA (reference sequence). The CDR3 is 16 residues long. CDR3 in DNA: TGCAGTGCTAGAGATCGGGTTTTGGGAGCATACAATGAGCAGTACTTC. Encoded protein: CSARDRVLGAYNEQYF.

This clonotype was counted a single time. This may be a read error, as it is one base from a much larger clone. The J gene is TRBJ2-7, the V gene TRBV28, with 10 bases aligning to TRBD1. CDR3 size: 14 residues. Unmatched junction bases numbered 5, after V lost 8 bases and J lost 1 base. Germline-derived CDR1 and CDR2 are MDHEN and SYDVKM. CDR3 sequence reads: CASETGGPSYEQYF. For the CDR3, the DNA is TGTGCCAGCGAGACAGGGGGCCCTTCCTACGAGCAGTACTTC.

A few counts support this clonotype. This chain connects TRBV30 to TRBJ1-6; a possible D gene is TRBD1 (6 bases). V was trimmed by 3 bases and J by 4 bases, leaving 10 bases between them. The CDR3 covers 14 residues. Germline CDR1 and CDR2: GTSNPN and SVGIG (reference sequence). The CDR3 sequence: CAWRPTGYNSPLHF. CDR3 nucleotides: TGTGCCTGGAGGCCAACAGGGTATAATTCACCCCTCCACTTT.

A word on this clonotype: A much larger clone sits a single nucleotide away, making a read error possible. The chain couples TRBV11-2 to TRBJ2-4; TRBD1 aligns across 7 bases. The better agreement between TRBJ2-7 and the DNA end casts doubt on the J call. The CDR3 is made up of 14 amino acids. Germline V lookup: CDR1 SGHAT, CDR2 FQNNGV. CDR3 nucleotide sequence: TGTGCCAGCAGCCCTGACAGGGTGAGGGTCGAGCAGTACTTC. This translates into CASSPDRVRVEQYF.

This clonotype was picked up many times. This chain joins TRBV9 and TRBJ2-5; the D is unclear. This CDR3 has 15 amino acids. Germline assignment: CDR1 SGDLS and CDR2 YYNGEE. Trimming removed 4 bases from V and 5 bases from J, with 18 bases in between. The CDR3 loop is CASSSRAMGGETQYF. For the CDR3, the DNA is TGTGCCAGCAGCTCGAGAGCTATGGGTGGGGAGACCCAGTACTTC.

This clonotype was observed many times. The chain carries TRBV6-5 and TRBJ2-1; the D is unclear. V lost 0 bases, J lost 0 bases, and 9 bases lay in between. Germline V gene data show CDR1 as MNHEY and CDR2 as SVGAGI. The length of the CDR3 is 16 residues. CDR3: CASSYSDVSSYNEQFF. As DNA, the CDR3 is TGTGCCAGCAGTTACTCTGACGTGAGCTCCTACAATGAGCAGTTCTTC.

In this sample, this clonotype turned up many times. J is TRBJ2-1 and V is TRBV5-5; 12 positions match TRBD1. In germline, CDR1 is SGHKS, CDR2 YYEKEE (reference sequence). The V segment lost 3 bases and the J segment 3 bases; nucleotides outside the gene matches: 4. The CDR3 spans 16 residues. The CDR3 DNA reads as TGTGCCAGCAGCTGGGGGACAGGGGGCCTCTACAATGAGCAGTTCTTC. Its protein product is CASSWGTGGLYNEQFF.

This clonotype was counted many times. The CDR3 DNA reads TGTGCCAGCAGCACAGAATGGGTTGGTGGCTACACCTTC. Residues: CASSTEWVGGYTF. The chain recombines TRBV7-2 with TRBJ1-2; no clear D gene. Trimming left V 5 bases short and J 7 bases short, with 14 bases between. The CDR3 is made up of 13 amino acids. CDR1 is SGHTA and CDR2 is FQGNSA in the germline V gene.

CDR3 residues: CSARDRGRISSLIESMNTEAFF. The CDR3 DNA sequence: TGCAGTGCTAGAGATCGAGGGAGGATCTCATCATTAATAGAATCAATGAACACTGAAGCTTTCTTT. This sequence joins TRBV20-1 and TRBJ1-1, with D hard to call. The CDR3 is 22 residues long. Germline loops: CDR1 DFQATT, CDR2 SNEGSKA (reference sequence). V lost 0 bases and J 0 bases, leaving 32 bases between the germline ends.

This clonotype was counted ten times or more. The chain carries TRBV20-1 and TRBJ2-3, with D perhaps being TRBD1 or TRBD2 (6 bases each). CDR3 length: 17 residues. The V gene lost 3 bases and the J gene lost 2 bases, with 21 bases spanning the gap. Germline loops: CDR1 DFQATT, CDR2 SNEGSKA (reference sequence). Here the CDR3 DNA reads TGCAGTGCTAGTCCCGCGGGACATCGCGGGGACACAGATACGCAGTATTTT. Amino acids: CSASPAGHRGDTDTQYF.

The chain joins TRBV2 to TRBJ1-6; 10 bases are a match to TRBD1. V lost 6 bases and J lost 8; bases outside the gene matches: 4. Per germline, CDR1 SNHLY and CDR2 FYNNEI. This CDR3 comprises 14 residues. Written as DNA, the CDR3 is TGTGCCAGCAGCGCGACAGGGGGCGATTCACCCCTCCACTTT. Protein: CASSATGGDSPLHF.

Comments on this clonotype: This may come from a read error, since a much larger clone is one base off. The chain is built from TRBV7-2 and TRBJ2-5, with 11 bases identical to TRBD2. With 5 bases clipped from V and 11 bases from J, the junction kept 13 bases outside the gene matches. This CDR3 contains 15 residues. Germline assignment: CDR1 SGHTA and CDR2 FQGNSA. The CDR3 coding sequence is TGTGCCAGCAGCCCGACTAGCGGGGTATACAATGAGCAGTACTTC. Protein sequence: CASSPTSGVYNEQYF. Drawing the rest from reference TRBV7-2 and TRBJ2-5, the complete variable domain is GAGVSQSPSNKVTEKGKDVELRCDPISGHTALYWYRQSLGQGLEFLIYFQGNSAPDKSGLPSDRFSAERTGGSVSTLTIQRTQQEDSAVYLCASSPTSGVYNEQYFGPGTRLLVL.